This T cell receptor (beta chain) was profiled in a study of CD8 T cells in ankylosing spondylitis. Study findings and constraints: With a CD8+ phenotype, disease-linked clones were relatively rare in peripheral blood. Earlier literature documents some of the motif variants in reactive arthritis synovial fluid and blood. Significantly higher representation of disease-linked clones was reported for matched ankylosing spondylitis synovial fluid.

There are a few counts of this clonotype. Its antigen is as yet unknown. The authors made TCR beta libraries by quantitative 5'-RACE with molecular barcodes. MiXCR was run by TCRdb on the 5' RACE reads, yielding one entry per CDR3 protein. The sample comprises 85,000 to 100,000 distinct CDR3 sequences, 8.5% to 9% of which are singletons, and under 6% rests with the top ten. Trimming took off 4 bases at V and 7 bases at J, with 14 bases between the two ends. There are 14 residues in the CDR3. From germline, CDR1 is LNHDA and CDR2 SQIVND (reference sequence). What was sequenced was blood, either unsorted or a sorted T cell fraction (not recorded which). The chain is built from TRBV19 and TRBJ1-5; D is undetermined. The clonotype comes from a male donor with ankylosing spondylitis or in good health (not recorded which). The CDR3 loop is CASSTPPGNQPQHF. CDR3 bases: TGTGCCAGTAGTACCCCCCCGGGGAACCAGCCCCAGCATTTT.